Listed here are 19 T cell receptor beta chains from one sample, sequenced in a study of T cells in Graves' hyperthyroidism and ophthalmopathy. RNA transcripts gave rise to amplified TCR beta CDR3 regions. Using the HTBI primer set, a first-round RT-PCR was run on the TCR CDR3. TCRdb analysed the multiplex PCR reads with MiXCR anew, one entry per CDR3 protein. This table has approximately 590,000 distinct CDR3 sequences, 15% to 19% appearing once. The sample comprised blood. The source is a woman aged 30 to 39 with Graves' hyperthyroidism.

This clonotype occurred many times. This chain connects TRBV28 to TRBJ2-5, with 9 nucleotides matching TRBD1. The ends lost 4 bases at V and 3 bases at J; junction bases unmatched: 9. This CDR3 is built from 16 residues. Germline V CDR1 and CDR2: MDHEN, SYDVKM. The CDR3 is CASSSGTGSGEETQYF. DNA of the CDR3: TGTGCCAGCAGTTCGGGGACAGGGAGTGGGGAAGAGACCCAGTACTTC.

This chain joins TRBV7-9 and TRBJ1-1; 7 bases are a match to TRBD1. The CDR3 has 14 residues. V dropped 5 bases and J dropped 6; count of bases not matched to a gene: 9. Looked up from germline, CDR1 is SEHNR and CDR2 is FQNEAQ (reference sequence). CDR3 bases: TGTGCCAGCAGCGCACCGGGACAGCGTTCTGAAGCTTTCTTT. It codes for CASSAPGQRSEAFF.

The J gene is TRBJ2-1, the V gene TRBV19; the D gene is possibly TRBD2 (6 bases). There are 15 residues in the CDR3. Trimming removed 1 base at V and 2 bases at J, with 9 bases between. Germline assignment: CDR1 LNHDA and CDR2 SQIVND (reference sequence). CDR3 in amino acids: CASSIGGGTYNEQFF. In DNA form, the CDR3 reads TGTGCCAGTAGTATAGGTGGGGGGACCTACAATGAGCAGTTCTTC.

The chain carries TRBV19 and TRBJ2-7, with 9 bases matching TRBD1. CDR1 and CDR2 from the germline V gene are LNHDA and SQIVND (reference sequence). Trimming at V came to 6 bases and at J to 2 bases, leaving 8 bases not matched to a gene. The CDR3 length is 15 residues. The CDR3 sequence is CASRKDGTGPYEQYF. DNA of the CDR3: TGTGCCAGTAGAAAGGACGGGACAGGGCCCTACGAGCAGTACTTC.

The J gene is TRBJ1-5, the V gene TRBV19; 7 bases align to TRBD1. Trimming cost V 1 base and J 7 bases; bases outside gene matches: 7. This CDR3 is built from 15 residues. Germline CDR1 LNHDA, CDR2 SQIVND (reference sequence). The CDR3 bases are TGTGCCAGTAGTATAGCGACAGGGTTTGAACAGCCCCAGCATTTT. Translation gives CASSIATGFEQPQHF.

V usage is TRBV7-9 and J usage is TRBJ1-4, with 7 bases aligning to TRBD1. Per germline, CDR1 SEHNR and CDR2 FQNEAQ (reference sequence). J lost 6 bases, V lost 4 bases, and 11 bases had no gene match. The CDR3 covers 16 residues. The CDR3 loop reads CASSYSWDRLDEKLFF. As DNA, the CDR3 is TGTGCCAGCAGCTATAGCTGGGACAGATTAGATGAAAAACTGTTTTTT.

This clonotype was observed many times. The CDR3 DNA follows: TGTGCCTGGAGTGAGGGTCCGTCTTCACCCCTCCACTTT. Protein: CAWSEGPSSPLHF. The J gene is TRBJ1-6, the V gene TRBV30; D not certain. The CDR3 length is 13 residues. The germline V gene has CDR1 GTSNPN and CDR2 SVGIG (reference sequence). The V and J ends lost 1 base and 9 bases respectively, with 10 bases between them.

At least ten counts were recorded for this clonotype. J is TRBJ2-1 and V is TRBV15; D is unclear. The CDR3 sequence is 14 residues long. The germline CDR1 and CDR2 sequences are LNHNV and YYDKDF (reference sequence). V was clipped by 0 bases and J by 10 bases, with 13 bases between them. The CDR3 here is CATSRDLLTTEQFF. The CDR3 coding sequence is TGTGCCACCAGCAGAGATTTGTTGACAACCGAGCAGTTCTTC.

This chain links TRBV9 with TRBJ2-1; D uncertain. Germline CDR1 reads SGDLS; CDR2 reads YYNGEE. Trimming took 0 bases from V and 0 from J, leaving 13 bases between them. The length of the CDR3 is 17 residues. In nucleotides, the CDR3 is TGTGCCAGCAGCGTAGCCGGTGCGTCTTACTCCTACAATGAGCAGTTCTTC. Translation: CASSVAGASYSYNEQFF.

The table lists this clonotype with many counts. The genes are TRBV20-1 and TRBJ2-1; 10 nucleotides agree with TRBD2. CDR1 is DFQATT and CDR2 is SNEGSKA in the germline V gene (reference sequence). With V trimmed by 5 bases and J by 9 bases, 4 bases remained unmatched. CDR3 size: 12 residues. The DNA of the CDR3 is TGCAGTGCTCGGACTAGCGGAACTGAGCAGTTCTTC. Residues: CSARTSGTEQFF.

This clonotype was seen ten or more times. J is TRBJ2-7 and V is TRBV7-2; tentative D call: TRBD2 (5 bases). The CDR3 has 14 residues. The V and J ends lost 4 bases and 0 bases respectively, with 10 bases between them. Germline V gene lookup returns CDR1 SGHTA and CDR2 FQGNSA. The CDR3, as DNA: TGTGCCAGCAGCTATGGAGGCAACTCCTACGAGCAGTACTTC. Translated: CASSYGGNSYEQYF.

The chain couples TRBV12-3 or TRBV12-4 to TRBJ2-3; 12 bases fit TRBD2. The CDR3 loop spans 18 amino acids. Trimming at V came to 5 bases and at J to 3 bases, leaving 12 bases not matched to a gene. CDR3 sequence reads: CASSPETSGRGGTDTQYF. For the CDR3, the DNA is TGTGCCAGCAGTCCCGAGACTAGCGGGAGAGGGGGTACAGATACGCAGTATTTT.

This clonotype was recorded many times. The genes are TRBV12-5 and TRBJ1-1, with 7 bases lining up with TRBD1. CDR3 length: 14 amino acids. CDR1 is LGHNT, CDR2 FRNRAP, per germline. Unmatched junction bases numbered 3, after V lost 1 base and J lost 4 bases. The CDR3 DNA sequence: TGTGCTAGTGGTTTGGGGGGGACAGCCACTGAAGCTTTCTTT. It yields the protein CASGLGGTATEAFF.

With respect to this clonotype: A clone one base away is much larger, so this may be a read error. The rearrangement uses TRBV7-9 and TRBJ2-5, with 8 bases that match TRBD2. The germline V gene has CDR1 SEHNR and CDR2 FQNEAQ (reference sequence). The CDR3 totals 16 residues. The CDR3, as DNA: TGTGCCAACAGCCCTAGAGGGGGACTAGTTTCGGAGACCCAGTACTTC. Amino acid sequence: CANSPRGGLVSETQYF.

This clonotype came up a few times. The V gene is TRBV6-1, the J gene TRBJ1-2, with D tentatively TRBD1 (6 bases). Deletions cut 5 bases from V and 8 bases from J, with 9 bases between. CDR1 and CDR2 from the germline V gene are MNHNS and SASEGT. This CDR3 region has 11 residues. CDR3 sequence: CASSFGQGYTF. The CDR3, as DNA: TGTGCCAGCAGTTTCGGACAGGGCTACACCTTC.

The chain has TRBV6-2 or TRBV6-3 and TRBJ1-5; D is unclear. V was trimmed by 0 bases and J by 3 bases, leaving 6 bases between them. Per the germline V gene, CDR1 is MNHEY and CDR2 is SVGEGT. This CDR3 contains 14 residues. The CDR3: CASSYSGANQPQHF. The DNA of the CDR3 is TGTGCCAGCAGTTACTCGGGCGCCAATCAGCCCCAGCATTTT.

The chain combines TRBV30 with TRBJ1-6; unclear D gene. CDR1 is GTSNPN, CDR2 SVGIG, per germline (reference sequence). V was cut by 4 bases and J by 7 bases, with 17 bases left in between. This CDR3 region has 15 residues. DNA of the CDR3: TGTGCCTGGAATCCACCCGGGCCAAGGAATTCACCCCTCCACTTT. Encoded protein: CAWNPPGPRNSPLHF.

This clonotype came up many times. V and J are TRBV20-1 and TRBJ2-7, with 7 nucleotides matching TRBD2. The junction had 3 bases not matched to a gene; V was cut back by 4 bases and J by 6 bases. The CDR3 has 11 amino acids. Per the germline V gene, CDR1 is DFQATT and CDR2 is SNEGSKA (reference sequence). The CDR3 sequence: CSATSGPEQYF. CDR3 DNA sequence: TGCAGTGCTACTAGCGGTCCCGAGCAGTACTTC.

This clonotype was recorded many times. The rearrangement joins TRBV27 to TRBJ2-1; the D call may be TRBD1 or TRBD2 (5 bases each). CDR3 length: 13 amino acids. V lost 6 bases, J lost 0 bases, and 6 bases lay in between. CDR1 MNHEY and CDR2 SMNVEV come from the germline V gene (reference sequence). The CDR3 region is CASRGDSYNEQFF. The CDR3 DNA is TGTGCCAGCAGGGGGGACTCCTACAATGAGCAGTTCTTC.